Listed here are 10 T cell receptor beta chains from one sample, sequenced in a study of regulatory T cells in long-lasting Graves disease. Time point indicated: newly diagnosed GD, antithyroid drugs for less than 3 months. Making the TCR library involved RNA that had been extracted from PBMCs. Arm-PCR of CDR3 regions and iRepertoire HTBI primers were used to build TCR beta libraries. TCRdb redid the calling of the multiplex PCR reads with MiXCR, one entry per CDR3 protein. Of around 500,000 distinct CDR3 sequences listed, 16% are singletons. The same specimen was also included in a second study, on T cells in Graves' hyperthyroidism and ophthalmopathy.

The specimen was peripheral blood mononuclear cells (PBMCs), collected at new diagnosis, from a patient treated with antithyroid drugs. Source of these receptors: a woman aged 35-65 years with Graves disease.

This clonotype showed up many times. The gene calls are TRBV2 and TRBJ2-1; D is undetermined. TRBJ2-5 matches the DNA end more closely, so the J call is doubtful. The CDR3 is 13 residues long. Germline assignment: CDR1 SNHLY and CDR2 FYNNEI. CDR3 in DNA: TGTGCCAGCACCAGACTTGTCCGTGAGACCCAGTACTTC. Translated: CASTRLVRETQYF.

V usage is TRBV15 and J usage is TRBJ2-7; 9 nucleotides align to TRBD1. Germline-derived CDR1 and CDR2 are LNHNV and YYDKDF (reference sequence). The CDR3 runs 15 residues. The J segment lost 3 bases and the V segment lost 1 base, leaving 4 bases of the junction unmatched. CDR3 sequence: CATSRATGGYYEQYF. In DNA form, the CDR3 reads TGTGCCACCAGCAGAGCTACAGGGGGCTACTACGAGCAGTACTTC.

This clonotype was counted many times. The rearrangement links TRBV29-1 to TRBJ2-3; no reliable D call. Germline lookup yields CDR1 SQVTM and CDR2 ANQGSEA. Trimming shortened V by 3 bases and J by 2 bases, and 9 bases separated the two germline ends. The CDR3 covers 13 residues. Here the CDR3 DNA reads TGCAGCGTTGATCTGGGGATCACAGATACGCAGTATTTT. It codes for CSVDLGITDTQYF.

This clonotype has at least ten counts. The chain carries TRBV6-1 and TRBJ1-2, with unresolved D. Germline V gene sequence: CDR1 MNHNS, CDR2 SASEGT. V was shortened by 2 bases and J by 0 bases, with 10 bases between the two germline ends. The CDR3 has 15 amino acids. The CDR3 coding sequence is TGTGCCAGCAGTGAACAGGCCTTGGCTAACTATGGCTACACCTTC. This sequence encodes CASSEQALANYGYTF.

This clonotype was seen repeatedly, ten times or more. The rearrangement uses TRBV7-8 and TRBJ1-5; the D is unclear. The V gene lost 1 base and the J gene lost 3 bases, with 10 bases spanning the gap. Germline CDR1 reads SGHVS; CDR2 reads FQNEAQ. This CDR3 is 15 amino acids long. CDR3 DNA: TGTGCCAGCAGCTTAGGGGGTGGGGACAATCAGCCCCAGCATTTT. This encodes CASSLGGGDNQPQHF.

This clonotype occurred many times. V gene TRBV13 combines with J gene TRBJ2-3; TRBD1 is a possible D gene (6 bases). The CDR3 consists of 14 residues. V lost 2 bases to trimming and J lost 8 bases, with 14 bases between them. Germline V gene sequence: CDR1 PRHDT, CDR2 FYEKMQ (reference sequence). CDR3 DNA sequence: TGTGCCAGCAGCTTAAAGGGCAGGGGCTTTACGCAGTATTTT. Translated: CASSLKGRGFTQYF.

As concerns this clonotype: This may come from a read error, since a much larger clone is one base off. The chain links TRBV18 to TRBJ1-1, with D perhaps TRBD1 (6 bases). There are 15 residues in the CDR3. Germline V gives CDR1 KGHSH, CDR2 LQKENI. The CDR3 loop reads CASSTSGGRGTEVFF. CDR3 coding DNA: TGTGCCAGCTCAACGAGTGGGGGCAGGGGAACTGAAGTTTTCTTT.

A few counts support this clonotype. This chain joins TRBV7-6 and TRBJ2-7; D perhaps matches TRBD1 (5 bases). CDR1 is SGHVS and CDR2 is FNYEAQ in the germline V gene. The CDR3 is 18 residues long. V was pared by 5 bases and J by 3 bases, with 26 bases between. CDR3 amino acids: CASSLRNPLTESYYEQYF. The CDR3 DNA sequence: TGTGCCAGCAGCCTAAGGAATCCGTTGACAGAGTCCTACTACGAGCAGTACTTC.

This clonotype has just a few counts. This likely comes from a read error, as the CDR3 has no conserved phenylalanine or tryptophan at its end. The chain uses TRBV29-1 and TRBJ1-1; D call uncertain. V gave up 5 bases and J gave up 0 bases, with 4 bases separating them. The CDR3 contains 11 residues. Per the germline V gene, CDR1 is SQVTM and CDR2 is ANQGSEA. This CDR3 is CSVSMNTEAFS. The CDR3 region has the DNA TGCAGCGTTAGTATGAACACTGAAGCTTTCTCT.

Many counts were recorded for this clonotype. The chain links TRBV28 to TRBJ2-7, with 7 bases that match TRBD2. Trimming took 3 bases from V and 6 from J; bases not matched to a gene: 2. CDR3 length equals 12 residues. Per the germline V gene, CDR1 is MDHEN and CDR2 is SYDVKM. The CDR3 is CASSLGTTEQYF. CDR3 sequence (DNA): TGTGCCAGCAGTTTGGGGACTACCGAGCAGTACTTC.